The rows below give T cell receptor beta chains drawn from one sample of a study of T cells in Graves' hyperthyroidism and ophthalmopathy. TCRdb passed the multiplex PCR reads through MiXCR, listing each CDR3 protein once. This table has approximately 600,000 distinct CDR3 sequences, roughly 17% appearing once. What was sequenced was blood. These receptors all stem from a woman aged 25 to 39 with Graves' hyperthyroidism. Each CDR3 is given with its conserved first and last residue. The order of the fields is J gene, D gene, clone size, V gene, CDR3 DNA, CDR3 protein. The D gene is left open where the match is weak. Clone size is stated in some rows and not others, as once, few, many or a class when expanded.

TRBJ2-7,.,.,TRBV15,TGTGCCACCAAGAAGGGTCGGGGCGAGCAGTACTTC,CATKKGRGEQYF
TRBJ2-1,.,.,TRBV28,TGTGCCAGCAGTTTTAACTCGGGGTCCCCCTACAATGAGCAGTTCTTC,CASSFNSGSPYNEQFF
TRBJ1-2,.,few,TRBV9,TGTGCCAGCAGCTCAACAGCTATGGACTATGGCTACACCTTC,CASSSTAMDYGYTF
TRBJ1-3,.,.,TRBV4-3,TGCGCCAGCAGCCAAGCGTTAGGACCCAAAGGGTCTGGAAACACCATATATTTT,CASSQALGPKGSGNTIYF
TRBJ1-1,TRBD1,.,TRBV20-1,TGCAGTGCCCCCTTGGCAGGGGGCTTTTTATCGGCTTTCTTT,CSAPLAGGFLSAFF
TRBJ2-7,TRBD1,few,TRBV11-2,TGTGCCAGCAGCATGGGACAGGGGGTCTTCTACGAGCAGTACTTC,CASSMGQGVFYEQYF
TRBJ2-7,.,many,TRBV28,TGTGCCACCATAGACGGTGAGATCTACGAGCAGTACTTC,CATIDGEIYEQYF
TRBJ1-1,.,many,TRBV6-1,TGTGCCAGCAGTTACGTAGAGAACAGTGAAGCTTTCTTT,CASSYVENSEAFF
TRBJ2-7,TRBD2,many,TRBV28,TGTGCCAGCAGTTCCGTTGGACTAGCGGGGTACGAGCAGTACTTC,CASSSVGLAGYEQYF
TRBJ2-5,TRBD1,.,TRBV6-2/TRBV6-3,TGTGCCAGCAGCCCCACGGCAGGGGGCCTTGAGACCCAGTACTTC,CASSPTAGGLETQYF
TRBJ1-3,.,.,TRBV10-3,TGTGCCATCAGCCCGTCGGGCGTCTCTGGAAACACCATATATTTT,CAISPSGVSGNTIYF
TRBJ2-7,TRBD2,many,TRBV27,TGTGCCAGCAGTTTTATCCCGGGACTAGCGGGAGGCGAGCAGTACTTC,CASSFIPGLAGGEQYF
TRBJ2-2,.,few,TRBV12-5,TGTGCTAGTGGTTTAGGTGGAGGGGCGAACACCGGGGAGCTGTTTTTT,CASGLGGGANTGELFF
TRBJ1-6,.,few,TRBV6-1,TGTGCCAGCAGTAAGGTCTCCTATAATTCACCCCTCCACTTT,CASSKVSYNSPLHF
TRBJ2-5,.,many,TRBV30,TGTGCCTGGAGTGTACTCAGGGTTGAGACCCAGTACTTC,CAWSVLRVETQYF
TRBJ2-7,.,many,TRBV28,TGTGCCAGTAGAAAGACAGTTCGCTACGAGCAGTACTTC,CASRKTVRYEQYF
TRBJ1-1,.,.,TRBV6-1,TGTGCCAGCGGGCTTGAATACGACACTGAAGCTTTCTTT,CASGLEYDTEAFF
TRBJ2-4,.,many,TRBV28,TGTGCCAGCAGTTTCCGGGGACTAGCCAAAAACATTCAGTACTTC,CASSFRGLAKNIQYF
TRBJ2-5,.,many,TRBV6-1,TGTGCCAGCTTTGCGACAGGAAGAGGAGAGACCCAGTACTTC,CASFATGRGETQYF
TRBJ2-3,TRBD2,many,TRBV6-1,TGTGCCAGCAGTGCCCGTTCTAGCGGGAGAACACATACGCAGTATTTT,CASSARSSGRTHTQYF
TRBJ2-3,.,.,TRBV5-5,TGTGCCAGGGGCTCAGAAGAGGTAGATACGCAGTATTTT,CARGSEEVDTQYF
TRBJ2-5,.,many,TRBV11-2,TGTGCCAGCAGCCCAGTGGGGAGGAGGGAGACCCAGTACTTC,CASSPVGRRETQYF